This T cell receptor (beta chain) was captured in a study of OX40 agonist ivuxolimab in advanced cancers. Study findings and constraints: The study did not work out the antigen specificity of the expanded peripheral T cells. Expansion of clones was among the lowest in partial responders at 0.1-3.0 mg/kg. There were, on average, more expanded clones in CD8+ T cells than in CD4+.

Notes on this clone: Its target is not known.

Measured with immunoSEQ multiplex PCR; TCRdb has only the in-frame clones, and not every one. In the table there are fewer than 130,000 clones, approximately 90% of which are singletons. V lost 6 bases and J 0 bases, leaving 8 bases between the germline ends. CDR3 size: 14 residues. The germline V gene encodes CDR1 LNHDA and CDR2 SQIVND (reference sequence). The gene calls are TRBV19 and TRBJ2-2; D gene uncertain. The receptor comes from an adult with an advanced solid tumor such as melanoma, head and neck, liver or kidney cancer. The sample in question was CD4+ or CD8+ T cells sorted from blood, obtained in a trial of the OX40 agonist ivuxolimab. The CDR3 region is CASRWGANTGELFF. DNA for the CDR3: TGTGCCAGTAGATGGGGTGCGAACACCGGGGAGCTGTTTTTT.